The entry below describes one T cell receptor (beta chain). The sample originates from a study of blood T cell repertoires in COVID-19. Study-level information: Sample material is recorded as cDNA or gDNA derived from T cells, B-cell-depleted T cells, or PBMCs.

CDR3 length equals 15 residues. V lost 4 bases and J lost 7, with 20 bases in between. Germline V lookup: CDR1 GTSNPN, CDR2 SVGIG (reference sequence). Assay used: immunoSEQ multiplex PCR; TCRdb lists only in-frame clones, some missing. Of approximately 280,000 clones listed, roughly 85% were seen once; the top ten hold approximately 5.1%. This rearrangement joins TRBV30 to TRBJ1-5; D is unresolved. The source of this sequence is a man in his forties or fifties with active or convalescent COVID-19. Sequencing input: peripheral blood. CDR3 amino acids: CAWKYAEGLGQPQHF. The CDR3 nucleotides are TGTGCCTGGAAGTATGCTGAGGGATTAGGACAGCCCCAGCATTTT.